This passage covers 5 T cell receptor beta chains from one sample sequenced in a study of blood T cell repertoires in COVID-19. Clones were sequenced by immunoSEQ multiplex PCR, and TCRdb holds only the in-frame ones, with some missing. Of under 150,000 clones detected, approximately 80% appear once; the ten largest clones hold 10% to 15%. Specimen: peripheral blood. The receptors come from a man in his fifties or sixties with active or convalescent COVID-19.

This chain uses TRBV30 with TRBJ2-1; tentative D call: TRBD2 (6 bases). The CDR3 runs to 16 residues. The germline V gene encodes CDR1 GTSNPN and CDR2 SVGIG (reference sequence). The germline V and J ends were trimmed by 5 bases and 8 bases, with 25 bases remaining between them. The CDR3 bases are TGTGCCTGGGCGGAGGGGCTAGGGATGATTTATTATGAGCAGTTCTTC. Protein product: CAWAEGLGMIYYEQFF.

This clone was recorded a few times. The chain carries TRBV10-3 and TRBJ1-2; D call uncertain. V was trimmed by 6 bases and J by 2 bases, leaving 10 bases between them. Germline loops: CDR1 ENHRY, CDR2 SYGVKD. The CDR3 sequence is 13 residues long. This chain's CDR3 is CAISPGENYGYTF. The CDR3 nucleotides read TGTGCCATCAGCCCCGGTGAAAACTATGGCTACACCTTC.

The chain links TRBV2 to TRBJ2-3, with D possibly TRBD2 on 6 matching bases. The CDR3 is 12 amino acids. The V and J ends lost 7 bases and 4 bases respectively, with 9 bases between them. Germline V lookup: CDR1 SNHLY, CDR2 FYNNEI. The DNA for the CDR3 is TGTGCCAGCACCTGGGAGGCAGATACGCAGTATTTT. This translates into CASTWEADTQYF.

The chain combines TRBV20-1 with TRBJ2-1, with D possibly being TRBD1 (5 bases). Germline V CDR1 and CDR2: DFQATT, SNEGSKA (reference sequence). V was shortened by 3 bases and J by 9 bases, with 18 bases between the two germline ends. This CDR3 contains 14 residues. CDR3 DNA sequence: TGCAGTGCTAGTTCCCCAGGGAAGGGCCCTGAGCAGTTCTTC. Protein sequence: CSASSPGKGPEQFF.

As DNA, the CDR3 is TGTGCCAGCAGCTTGCTAGGGAGGAGTCGCCAGGGGGCCCAGTACTTC. Amino acid sequence: CASSLLGRSRQGAQYF. The V and J genes are TRBV5-8 and TRBJ2-5; D possibly corresponds to TRBD1 (7 bases). V gave up 1 base and J gave up 9 bases, with 22 bases separating them. The CDR3 has 16 amino acids. Germline V gives CDR1 SGHTS, CDR2 YDEGEE.